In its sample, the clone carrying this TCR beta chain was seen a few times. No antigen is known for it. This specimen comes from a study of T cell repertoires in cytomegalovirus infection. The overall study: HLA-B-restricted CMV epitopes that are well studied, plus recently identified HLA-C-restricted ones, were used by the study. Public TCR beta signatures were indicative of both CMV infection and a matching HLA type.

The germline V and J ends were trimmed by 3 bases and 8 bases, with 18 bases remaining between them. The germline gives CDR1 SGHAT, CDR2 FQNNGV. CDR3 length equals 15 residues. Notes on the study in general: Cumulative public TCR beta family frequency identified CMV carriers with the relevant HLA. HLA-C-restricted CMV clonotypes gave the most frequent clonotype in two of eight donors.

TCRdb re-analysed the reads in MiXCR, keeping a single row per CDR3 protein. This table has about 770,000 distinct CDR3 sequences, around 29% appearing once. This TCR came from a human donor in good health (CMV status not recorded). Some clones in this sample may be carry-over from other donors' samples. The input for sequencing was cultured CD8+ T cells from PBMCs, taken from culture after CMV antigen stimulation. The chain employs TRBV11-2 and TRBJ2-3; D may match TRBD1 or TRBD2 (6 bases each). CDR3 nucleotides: TGTGCCAGCAGCTTTAGTCGGGGGCCCCTTGGTACGCAGTATTTT. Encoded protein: CASSFSRGPLGTQYF.